The clone carrying this TCR beta chain was seen many times. The antigen remains unidentified. This sample is drawn from a study of T-cell memory formation after mild COVID-19. Study observations and caveats: Certain responding clones were present in pre-infection memory, suggesting participation of cross-reactive memory.

The CDR3 totals 15 residues. With 0 bases removed from V and 4 bases from J, the gap between germline ends came to 13 bases. Germline assignment: CDR1 SGHRS and CDR2 YFSETQ. TCRdb re-called the 5' RACE reads through MiXCR, storing one row per CDR3 protein. This table has some 120,000 distinct CDR3 sequences, approximately 5.9% appearing once. This chain joins TRBV5-1 and TRBJ1-1; tentative D call: TRBD1 (6 bases). This receptor was taken from an adult woman who had mild COVID-19 (a few samples of this study predate the infection). Cell type and time point are not known. Sequencing was performed on PBMCs or a T cell subset sorted from them (not recorded which). The CDR3: CASSLVGGQATEAFF. Written as DNA, the CDR3 is TGCGCCAGCAGCTTGGTCGGGGGCCAAGCCACTGAAGCTTTCTTT. Full variable domain (remainder filled in from reference TRBV5-1 and TRBJ1-1): KAGVTQTPRYLIKTRGQQVTLSCSPISGHRSVSWYQQTPGQGLQFLFEYFSETQRNKGNFPGRFSGRQFSNSRSEMNVSTLELGDSALYLCASSLVGGQATEAFFGQGTRLTVV.